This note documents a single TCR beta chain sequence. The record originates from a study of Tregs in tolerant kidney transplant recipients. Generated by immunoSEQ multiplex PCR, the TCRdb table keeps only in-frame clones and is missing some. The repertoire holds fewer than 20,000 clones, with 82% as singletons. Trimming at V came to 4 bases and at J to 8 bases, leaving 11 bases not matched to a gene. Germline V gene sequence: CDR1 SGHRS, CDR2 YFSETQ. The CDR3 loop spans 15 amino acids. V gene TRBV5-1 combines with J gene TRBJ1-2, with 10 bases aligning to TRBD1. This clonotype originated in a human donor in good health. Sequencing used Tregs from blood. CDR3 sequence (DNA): TGCGCCAGCAGCCCGTCGACAGGGGGCACGAGCGGCTACACCTTC. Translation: CASSPSTGGTSGYTF.